These 20 T cell receptor beta chains share one sample of origin, sequenced in a study of T cell responses to AZD1222 COVID-19 vaccine. Assay used: immunoSEQ multiplex PCR; TCRdb lists only in-frame clones, some missing. In the table there are 100,000 to 150,000 clones, over 70% of which are singletons. Sequences were derived from peripheral blood, sampled on day 0 of AZD1222 vaccination. The receptors shown here come from an adult in good health.

J is TRBJ1-1 and V is TRBV21-1; the table gives TRBD1 as D, unverified against the DNA. TRBV21-1 is deemed a pseudogene. The CDR3 has 14 amino acids. DNA for the CDR3: TGTGCCAGCAGCGCTCGACAGGGGAACACTGAAGCTTTCTTT. Translating gives CASSARQGNTEAFF.

The chain has TRBV6-5 and TRBJ1-5, with TRBD1 identical over 7 bases. Germline CDR1 MNHEY, CDR2 SVGAGI. This CDR3 comprises 13 residues. V shed 4 bases, J shed 8 bases, and the junction held 5 bases outside the gene matches. The CDR3 here is CASSWTGGEPQHF. CDR3 nucleotides: TGTGCCAGCAGTTGGACAGGCGGGGAGCCCCAGCATTTT.

This clone was counted once. The chain employs TRBV9 and TRBJ2-1; the D call may be TRBD1 or TRBD2 (6 bases each). V lost 4 bases and J 7 bases, leaving 18 bases between the germline ends. This CDR3 contains 15 residues. CDR1 and CDR2 (germline): SGDLS, YYNGEE. The CDR3 loop is CASSYLGGLMNEQFF. CDR3 bases: TGTGCCAGCAGCTACCTTGGGGGGCTAATGAATGAGCAGTTCTTC.

The V gene is TRBV12-3 or TRBV12-4, the J gene TRBJ1-1; D remains ambiguous. V lost 3 bases to trimming and J lost 1 base, with 6 bases between them. The CDR3 loop spans 13 amino acids. The CDR3 sequence: CASSFQRNTEAFF. The CDR3 DNA is TGTGCCAGCAGTTTCCAGAGGAACACTGAAGCTTTCTTT.

The chain carries TRBV25-1 and TRBJ1-6, with 8 bases lining up with TRBD1. Unmatched junction bases numbered 9, after V lost 7 bases and J lost 10 bases. CDR3 size: 14 residues. Germline V lookup: CDR1 MGHDK, CDR2 SYGVNS. The CDR3 region has the DNA TGTGCCAGCACCCTGGAGACAGGGGAATCACCCCTCCACTTT. Amino acid sequence: CASTLETGESPLHF. The full variable domain, with the rest looked up from reference TRBV25-1 and TRBJ1-6, is EADIYQTPRYLVIGTGKKITLECSQTMGHDKMYWYQQDPGMELHLIHYSYGVNSTEKGDLSSESTVSRIRTEHFPLTLESARPSHTSQYLCASTLETGESPLHFGNGTRLTVT.

V is TRBV5-1 and J is TRBJ1-4, with D hard to call. The CDR3 contains 16 residues. Germline assignment: CDR1 SGHRS and CDR2 YFSETQ. The V end was cut by 0 bases, the J end by 0 bases, with 9 bases between. In DNA, the CDR3 is TGCGCCAGCAGCTTGGGACGCACAGCAACTAATGAAAAACTGTTTTTT. Its translation: CASSLGRTATNEKLFF.

The chain carries TRBV3-1 (or the pseudogene TRBV3-2) and TRBJ2-1; 7 nucleotides line up with TRBD2. CDR3 length: 15 residues. V was pared by 1 base and J by 8 bases, with 8 bases of the junction left unmatched. The germline CDR1 and CDR2 sequences are LGHDT and YNNKEL (reference sequence). Here the CDR3 DNA reads TGTGCCAGCAGCCAAGGGGATTATCGGGGGGATGAGCAGTTCTTC. Amino acids: CASSQGDYRGDEQFF.

This chain connects TRBV3-1 (or the pseudogene TRBV3-2) to TRBJ2-5, with D perhaps TRBD1 or TRBD2 (6 bases each). Trimming cost V 4 bases and J 2 bases, with 17 bases left between them. Germline V gives CDR1 LGHDT, CDR2 YNNKEL (reference sequence). The CDR3 contains 16 residues. The CDR3 loop reads CASSLPPTRGQETQYF. The CDR3 DNA sequence: TGTGCCAGCAGCCTGCCCCCGACTAGGGGGCAAGAGACCCAGTACTTC.

The genes are TRBV3-1 (or the pseudogene TRBV3-2) and TRBJ2-4; D might be TRBD1 (6 bases). The V gene lost 4 bases and the J gene lost 11 bases, with 12 bases spanning the gap. CDR3 length equals 12 residues. CDR1 and CDR2 from the germline V gene are LGHDT and YNNKEL (reference sequence). The CDR3 DNA follows: TGTGCCAGCAGCCTCATGGACAGTCTTCAGTACTTC. This sequence encodes CASSLMDSLQYF.

Comment on this clone: A junction end diverges from the germline sequence, so it may reflect a read error. The V gene is TRBV30, the J gene TRBJ2-7; D is perhaps TRBD2 (5 bases). The CDR3 has 11 residues. The V gene's germline CDR1 is GTSNPN and CDR2 SVGIG (reference sequence). The CDR3 region is CAGSVSYEQYF. The CDR3 DNA is TGTGCCGGGAGCGTCAGCTACGAGCAGTACTTC.

This clone was observed a handful of times. The chain employs TRBV5-1 and TRBJ2-7; D is possibly TRBD2 (6 bases). Germline V lookup: CDR1 SGHRS, CDR2 YFSETQ. The ends were cut back, 3 bases at V and 2 bases at J, with 12 bases in the middle. CDR3 size: 14 residues. CDR3 DNA sequence: TGCGCCAGCAGCTCCCGGGACTTAGCCTACGAGCAGTACTTC. Amino acid sequence: CASSSRDLAYEQYF. Full variable domain (rest looked up from reference TRBV5-1 and TRBJ2-7): KAGVTQTPRYLIKTRGQQVTLSCSPISGHRSVSWYQQTPGQGLQFLFEYFSETQRNKGNFPGRFSGRQFSNSRSEMNVSTLELGDSALYLCASSSRDLAYEQYFGPGTRLTVT.

The sample holds one count of this clone. Other DNA sequences of this sample code for an identical CDR3. The rearrangement joins TRBV5-6 to TRBJ1-1; no clear D. This CDR3 comprises 11 residues. Germline CDR1 reads SGHDT; CDR2 reads YYEEEE. V was trimmed by 4 bases and J by 0 bases, leaving 1 base between them. CDR3 sequence: CASSLNTEAFF. The CDR3 bases are TGTGCCAGCAGCCTGAACACTGAAGCTTTCTTT. Filled out from reference TRBV5-6 and TRBJ1-1, the complete variable domain reads DAGVTQSPTHLIKTRGQQVTLRCSPKSGHDTVSWYQQALGQGPQFIFQYYEEEERQRGNFPDRFSGHQFPNYSSELNVNALLLGDSALYLCASSLNTEAFFGQGTRLTVV.

V gene TRBV6-5 combines with J gene TRBJ1-5; D ambiguous. The ends were cut back, 7 bases at V and 7 bases at J, with 11 bases in the middle. The CDR3 consists of 12 residues. Germline CDR1 reads MNHEY; CDR2 reads SVGAGI. CDR3 residues: CASTTVGQPQHF. DNA of the CDR3: TGTGCCAGCACAACGGTTGGACAGCCCCAGCATTTT.

V is TRBV5-1 and J is TRBJ1-1; D remains unclear. The CDR3 sequence is 14 residues long. Trimming pared 1 base from V and 6 bases from J, leaving 13 bases between. Germline V gene sequence: CDR1 SGHRS, CDR2 YFSETQ. The CDR3 loop is CASSLRVSGSEAFF. CDR3 in DNA: TGCGCCAGCAGCTTGAGGGTCAGTGGGTCTGAAGCTTTCTTT. Full variable domain (rest looked up from reference TRBV5-1 and TRBJ1-1): KAGVTQTPRYLIKTRGQQVTLSCSPISGHRSVSWYQQTPGQGLQFLFEYFSETQRNKGNFPGRFSGRQFSNSRSEMNVSTLELGDSALYLCASSLRVSGSEAFFGQGTRLTVV.

The chain recombines TRBV6-5 with TRBJ1-2, with D possibly matching TRBD1 (5 bases). Germline V gene lookup returns CDR1 MNHEY and CDR2 SVGAGI. This CDR3 is 13 amino acids long. The V and J ends lost 6 bases and 6 bases respectively, with 14 bases between them. The CDR3 reads CASRYRPGHGYTF. As DNA, the CDR3 is TGTGCCAGCAGATATAGACCGGGGCATGGCTACACCTTC.

The chain combines TRBV3-1 (or the pseudogene TRBV3-2) with TRBJ2-1; 10 nucleotides agree with TRBD2. In germline, CDR1 is LGHDT, CDR2 YNNKEL (reference sequence). The junction had 8 bases not matched to a gene; V was cut back by 3 bases and J by 0 bases. This CDR3 has 18 residues. The chain's CDR3 is CASSHPAGGQSSYNEQFF. The CDR3 DNA reads as TGTGCCAGCAGCCACCCAGCGGGGGGGCAGAGCTCCTACAATGAGCAGTTCTTC.

V and J are TRBV4-3 and TRBJ2-2, with 8 bases lining up with TRBD1. The germline V gene encodes CDR1 LGHNA and CDR2 YSLEER. This CDR3 is built from 17 residues. Trimming at V came to 2 bases and at J to 5 bases, leaving 10 bases not matched to a gene. The DNA of the CDR3 is TGCGCCAGCAGCCAAAGACCCCAGGGGGCGCAAACCGGGGAGCTGTTTTTT. Protein sequence: CASSQRPQGAQTGELFF.

This chain uses TRBV27 with TRBJ2-5; D is perhaps TRBD1 (6 bases). The V end was cut by 4 bases, the J end by 5 bases, with 14 bases between. Per germline, CDR1 MNHEY and CDR2 SMNVEV (reference sequence). This CDR3 has 14 residues. The CDR3 spells CASSSGTRRETQYF. CDR3 sequence (DNA): TGTGCCAGCAGTTCCGGGACACGGAGGGAGACCCAGTACTTC.

CDR3 DNA sequence: TGTGCCAGCAGCCCTCACACAGATACGCAGTATTTT. It translates to CASSPHTDTQYF. The rearrangement links TRBV9 to TRBJ2-3; D unresolved. Germline CDR1 is SGDLS and CDR2 is YYNGEE. The V end was cut by 4 bases, the J end by 2 bases, with 5 bases between. The CDR3 has 12 amino acids.

The CDR3 sequence: CASSGQGSRSGFF. The CDR3 coding sequence is TGTGCCAGCAGTGGACAGGGTAGCCGGTCAGGGTTCTTC. The chain couples TRBV2 to TRBJ2-1; TRBD1 matches 7 bases. The V gene end was trimmed by 4 bases and the J gene end by 15 bases; junction bases not matched to a gene: 12. The CDR3 sequence is 13 residues long. Germline values: CDR1 SNHLY, CDR2 FYNNEI. The variable domain in full, completed from reference TRBV2 and TRBJ2-1, reads EPEVTQTPSHQVTQMGQEVILRCVPISNHLYFYWYRQILGQKVEFLVSFYNNEISEKSEIFDDQFSVERPDGSNFTLKIRSTKLEDSAMYFCASSGQGSRSGFFGPGTRLTVL.